A single sample is the source of the 22 T cell receptor beta chains below, sequenced in a study of identifying expanded T cells in peripheral blood. Sequenced by immunoSEQ multiplex PCR; TCRdb stores in-frame clones only, minus some. The sample records approximately 80,000 clones, 84% being singletons. The sample comprised blood. The receptors come from a person aged 18 to 70 in good health.

CDR3: CASITGLGTEAFF. The CDR3 DNA reads TGTGCCAGCATCACAGGTTTGGGCACTGAAGCTTTCTTT. The chain joins TRBV6-5 to TRBJ1-1, with D maybe TRBD1 (5 bases). V lost 7 bases and J lost 4, with 13 bases in between. This CDR3 comprises 13 residues. From germline, CDR1 is MNHEY and CDR2 SVGAGI.

This chain links TRBV7-2 with TRBJ2-1; TRBD1 is a possible D gene (6 bases). V was trimmed by 4 bases and J by 10 bases, leaving 11 bases between them. Germline V CDR1 and CDR2: SGHTA, FQGNSA. The CDR3 length is 12 residues. The CDR3 region is CASSWGRAEQFF. The CDR3 DNA follows: TGTGCCAGCAGCTGGGGGCGTGCCGAGCAGTTCTTC.

The J gene is TRBJ2-3, the V gene TRBV19, with no clear D. The CDR3 loop spans 14 amino acids. CDR1 and CDR2 (germline): LNHDA, SQIVND (reference sequence). V lost 2 bases and J lost 1, with 7 bases in between. CDR3 coding DNA: TGTGCCAGTAGTATAAGTTACGGCACAGATACGCAGTATTTT. Translated: CASSISYGTDTQYF.

J is TRBJ2-2 and V is TRBV7-9, with 10 bases fitting TRBD2. Germline V gene lookup returns CDR1 SEHNR and CDR2 FQNEAQ (reference sequence). This CDR3 is built from 15 residues. V lost 6 bases and J lost 5; bases outside the gene matches: 6. The CDR3 DNA is TGTGCCAGCAGGGTCCTAGCGGGAGTTACCGGGGAGCTGTTTTTT. It specifies CASRVLAGVTGELFF.

This chain joins TRBV5-1 and TRBJ2-3; D call uncertain. V was shortened by 5 bases and J by 2 bases, with 12 bases between the two germline ends. CDR3 length equals 14 residues. Germline assignment: CDR1 SGHRS and CDR2 YFSETQ. The CDR3: CASSSDGPTDTQYF. CDR3 bases: TGCGCCAGCAGTTCGGACGGTCCCACAGATACGCAGTATTTT.

This rearrangement joins TRBV19 to TRBJ2-3; D is unresolved. Trimming shortened V by 1 base and J by 5 bases, and 7 bases separated the two germline ends. Germline V gene sequence: CDR1 LNHDA, CDR2 SQIVND (reference sequence). The CDR3 runs to 13 residues. The CDR3 sequence: CASSIGNLDTQYF. As DNA, the CDR3 is TGTGCCAGTAGTATAGGTAATCTAGATACGCAGTATTTT.

The rearrangement uses TRBV5-4 and TRBJ2-7, with 9 bases lining up with TRBD2. Germline assignment: CDR1 SGHNT and CDR2 YYREEE (reference sequence). V shed 0 bases and J 2 bases; nucleotides not matched to a gene: 3. This CDR3 is 15 amino acids long. The CDR3, as DNA: TGTGCCAGCAGCTTGGAGGCTAGCGGGACCTACGAGCAGTACTTC. Amino acid sequence: CASSLEASGTYEQYF.

The chain links TRBV28 to TRBJ1-1; no clear D gene. Germline V gene data show CDR1 as MDHEN and CDR2 as SYDVKM. V was shortened by 2 bases and J by 1 base, with 2 bases between the two germline ends. CDR3 length equals 12 residues. CDR3 DNA: TGTGCCAGCAGTTTAAGGAACACTGAAGCTTTCTTT. Amino acids: CASSLRNTEAFF. Filled out from reference TRBV28 and TRBJ1-1, the complete variable domain reads DVKVTQSSRYLVKRTGEKVFLECVQDMDHENMFWYRQDPGLGLRLIYFSYDVKMKEKGDIPEGYSVSREKKERFSLILESASTNQTSMYLCASSLRNTEAFFGQGTRLTVV.

The chain joins TRBV9 to TRBJ1-3; no clear D. In germline, CDR1 is SGDLS, CDR2 YYNGEE. Trimming took off 1 base at V and 7 bases at J, with 15 bases between the two ends. The CDR3 length is 15 residues. This CDR3 reads CASSVQGNLGNTIYF. The CDR3, as DNA: TGTGCCAGCAGCGTACAAGGAAATCTAGGTAACACCATATATTTT.

V is TRBV7-2 and J is TRBJ2-7; TRBD2 matches 12 bases. The CDR3 contains 17 residues. The V segment lost 0 bases and the J segment 5 bases; nucleotides outside the gene matches: 8. Germline-derived CDR1 and CDR2 are SGHTA and FQGNSA. CDR3 DNA sequence: TGTGCCAGCAGCTTAGCCTTACTAGCGGGAGGCCGGAACGAGCAGTACTTC. It translates to CASSLALLAGGRNEQYF.

The chain is built from TRBV11-2 and TRBJ2-7; D gene uncertain. From germline, CDR1 is SGHAT and CDR2 FQNNGV. Trimming pared 3 bases from V and 7 bases from J, leaving 7 bases between. The CDR3 has 11 residues. The CDR3 DNA reads as TGTGCCAGCAGCTTCCCCGGGGAGCAGTACTTC. Translated, it gives CASSFPGEQYF. The full variable domain, with the rest looked up from reference TRBV11-2 and TRBJ2-7, is EAGVAQSPRYKIIEKRQSVAFWCNPISGHATLYWYQQILGQGPKLLIQFQNNGVVDDSQLPKDRFSAERLKGVDSTLKIQPAKLEDSAVYLCASSFPGEQYFGPGTRLTVT.

This clone has just a few counts. V usage is TRBV5-4 and J usage is TRBJ2-5; D may be TRBD2 (7 bases). Germline V gene lookup returns CDR1 SGHNT and CDR2 YYREEE (reference sequence). CDR3 size: 14 residues. The V end lost 6 bases, the J end lost 4 bases, and 16 bases lay between the germline ends. In nucleotides, the CDR3 is TGTGCCAGCACGACGGGGGGCCGAGGAGAGACCCAGTACTTC. Residues: CASTTGGRGETQYF. Looking up the rest from reference TRBV5-4 and TRBJ2-5 gives the full variable domain: ETGVTQSPTHLIKTRGQQVTLRCSSQSGHNTVSWYQQALGQGPQFIFQYYREEENGRGNFPPRFSGLQFPNYSSELNVNALELDDSALYLCASTTGGRGETQYFGPGTRLLVL.

This clone was observed a handful of times. The rearrangement uses TRBV6-5 and TRBJ2-2, with unresolved D. V lost 6 bases and J lost 4, with 6 bases in between. The CDR3 has 12 amino acids. CDR1 is MNHEY, CDR2 SVGAGI, per germline. The CDR3 DNA reads as TGTGCCAGCAGCTTCAGCACCGGGGAGCTGTTTTTT. Translated, it gives CASSFSTGELFF.

V gene TRBV7-8 combines with J gene TRBJ2-7; a possible D gene is TRBD1 (5 bases). Trimming took 2 bases from V and 3 from J, leaving 11 bases between them. The CDR3 covers 14 residues. Germline V gives CDR1 SGHVS, CDR2 FQNEAQ. CDR3 sequence reads: CASSLSTGFYEQYF. The CDR3 DNA is TGTGCCAGCAGCTTAAGCACAGGATTCTACGAGCAGTACTTC.

The chain has TRBV27 and TRBJ1-5, with D perhaps TRBD1 (6 bases). CDR3 length equals 16 residues. Germline V gives CDR1 MNHEY, CDR2 SMNVEV (reference sequence). With 0 bases removed from V and 1 base from J, the gap between germline ends came to 10 bases. The CDR3 here is CASSLSMQGSNQPQHF. CDR3 DNA sequence: TGTGCCAGCAGTTTATCCATGCAGGGGAGCAATCAGCCCCAGCATTTT.

V and J are TRBV7-3 and TRBJ2-1, with D tentatively TRBD2 (5 bases). CDR1 and CDR2 from the germline V gene are SGHTA and FQGTGA. Trimming left V 5 bases short and J 0 bases short, with 5 bases between. The CDR3 contains 13 residues. DNA for the CDR3: TGTGCCAGCAGCGACTACTCCTACAATGAGCAGTTCTTC. Translation: CASSDYSYNEQFF.

This rearrangement joins TRBV5-1 to TRBJ2-6, with D uncertain. V lost 5 bases and J 1 base, leaving 13 bases between the germline ends. This CDR3 is 16 amino acids long. Germline CDR1 is SGHRS and CDR2 is YFSETQ. The CDR3 region has the DNA TGCGCCAGCAGTTTTCTTACGGCGTCTGGGGCCAACGTCCTGACTTTC. Translating gives CASSFLTASGANVLTF.

This chain joins TRBV5-1 and TRBJ1-2, with unresolved D. This CDR3 is 14 amino acids long. CDR1 and CDR2 from the germline V gene are SGHRS and YFSETQ. The V end was cut by 0 bases, the J end by 2 bases, with 8 bases between. The CDR3 nucleotides are TGCGCCAGCAGCTTGGGGACGGCGAACTATGGCTACACCTTC. Translation gives CASSLGTANYGYTF.

This clone was detected only a few times. The chain employs TRBV19 and TRBJ2-2, with a weak D call TRBD2 (6 bases). Trimming shortened V by 6 bases and J by 6 bases, and 11 bases separated the two germline ends. The germline gives CDR1 LNHDA, CDR2 SQIVND (reference sequence). CDR3 length: 13 amino acids. CDR3 sequence (DNA): TGTGCCAGTAGCGGCGGGACTGCCGGGGAGCTGTTTTTT. Translating it yields CASSGGTAGELFF.

The chain has TRBV29-1 and TRBJ2-1; tentatively, D is TRBD2 (5 bases). The V end was cut by 0 bases, the J end by 7 bases, with 10 bases between. Germline-derived CDR1 and CDR2 are SQVTM and ANQGSEA. The CDR3 spans 13 residues. CDR3 in amino acids: CSVEDPRGNEQFF. The CDR3 coding sequence is TGCAGCGTTGAAGATCCCCGGGGAAATGAGCAGTTCTTC.

The rearrangement uses TRBV6-1 and TRBJ1-1, with D possibly being TRBD1 (6 bases). The CDR3 consists of 13 residues. V shed 8 bases and J shed 7 bases, with 17 bases lying between them. Germline-derived CDR1 and CDR2 are MNHNS and SASEGT. The CDR3 loop reads CASGDMTDGEAFF. The CDR3 DNA reads TGTGCCAGCGGGGACATGACAGATGGTGAAGCTTTCTTT.

CDR3 DNA sequence: TGTGCCTGGAGCCCGAATTTTGACAGCCTCTACTCTGGAAACACCATATATTTT. Its protein product is CAWSPNFDSLYSGNTIYF. The chain carries TRBV30 and TRBJ1-3; the D gene is possibly TRBD1 (5 bases). The CDR3 has 18 amino acids. V lost 3 bases to trimming and J lost 0 bases, with 21 bases between them. Germline V gene sequence: CDR1 GTSNPN, CDR2 SVGIG (reference sequence).